Each of the 32 T cell receptor beta chains below was sequenced from the same sample in a study of blood T cell repertoires in COVID-19. Using immunoSEQ multiplex PCR, the repertoire was profiled, and TCRdb retains in-frame clones only, with some absent. The sample includes more than 100,000 clones, around 64% of them seen just once. Sequences were obtained from peripheral blood. These receptors were collected from a human donor with acute or convalescent COVID-19. The donor label of this sample is uncertain.

The chain has TRBV2 and TRBJ1-6; no clear D gene. Germline V gene sequence: CDR1 SNHLY, CDR2 FYNNEI. CDR3 length: 18 amino acids. V lost 5 bases to trimming and J lost 0 bases, with 17 bases between them. The CDR3 here is CASSPDNVLSSYNSPLHF. CDR3 nucleotide sequence: TGTGCCAGCAGTCCCGACAACGTCTTAAGCTCCTATAATTCACCCCTCCACTTT.

V and J are TRBV30 and TRBJ1-2; D is undetermined. V shed 4 bases and J shed 0 bases, with 21 bases lying between them. The germline CDR1 and CDR2 sequences are GTSNPN and SVGIG (reference sequence). The CDR3 consists of 17 residues. The CDR3 coding sequence is TGTGCCTGGAATCCGCGACTGATACTAACCACTAACTATGGCTACACCTTC. Protein product: CAWNPRLILTTNYGYTF.

The table lists this clone with a count of one. The rearrangement uses TRBV6-5 and TRBJ2-3, with 9 bases identical to TRBD1. Germline V CDR1 and CDR2: MNHEY, SVGAGI. V trimming: 6 bases; J trimming: 5 bases; junction bases outside the gene matches: 6. The CDR3 loop spans 14 amino acids. The CDR3 DNA follows: TGTGCCAGCAGGGACGGGGACAGGGAAGATACGCAGTATTTT. This translates into CASRDGDREDTQYF.

This chain links TRBV21-1 with TRBJ2-7; the D call TRBD1 from the table was never checked on the DNA. TRBV21-1 is labeled a pseudogene. The CDR3 spans 13 residues. CDR3 sequence: CASNHRASYEQYV. The DNA of the CDR3 is TGTGCCAGCAATCACAGGGCCTCCTACGAGCAGTACGTC.

The V call is TRBV10-2, the J call TRBJ2-7; 9 nucleotides align to TRBD2. Looked up from germline, CDR1 is WSHSY and CDR2 is SAAADI. The CDR3 spans 13 residues. Losses at the gene ends were 7 bases for V and 4 bases for J; bases not matched to a gene: 5. CDR3 bases: TGCGCCAGCACTGCGGGGGGGCGGTACGAGCAGTACGTC. This encodes CASTAGGRYEQYV.

V is TRBV4-1 and J is TRBJ2-5; D perhaps matches TRBD2 (6 bases). Germline assignment: CDR1 MGHRA and CDR2 YSYEKL. V lost 1 base and J 5 bases, leaving 17 bases between the germline ends. The CDR3 loop spans 16 amino acids. The CDR3 nucleotides are TGCGCCAGCAGCCAAGGAGTAGTAGCGGCCATCGAGACCCAGTACTTC. Its protein product is CASSQGVVAAIETQYF.

This chain uses TRBV9 with TRBJ2-3; 7 bases agree with TRBD2. Germline V gives CDR1 SGDLS, CDR2 YYNGEE. Germline trimming cut 0 bases from V and 3 bases from J; bases unmatched to any gene: 7. CDR3 length equals 16 residues. The CDR3 DNA reads TGTGCCAGCAGCGTAGCTTCTACCGGGGGGACAGATACGCAGTATTTT. It yields the protein CASSVASTGGTDTQYF.

This chain connects TRBV15 to TRBJ2-3; D is ambiguous. The CDR3 contains 16 residues. V was clipped by 2 bases and J by 0 bases, with 12 bases between them. Germline CDR1 is LNHNV and CDR2 is YYDKDF (reference sequence). The CDR3 coding sequence is TGTGCCACCAGCAGACGTACGTCCACTAGCACAGATACGCAGTATTTT. This sequence encodes CATSRRTSTSTDTQYF.

The chain has TRBV5-1 and TRBJ1-1; no definite D call. Trimming took off 1 base at V and 1 base at J, with 5 bases between the two ends. This CDR3 has 13 residues. Germline V gene sequence: CDR1 SGHRS, CDR2 YFSETQ. The CDR3 region has the DNA TGCGCCAGCAGCTTGACAGCGAACACTGAAGCTTTCTTT. Residues: CASSLTANTEAFF. Using reference TRBV5-1 and TRBJ1-1 for the parts outside the CDR3, the full variable domain is KAGVTQTPRYLIKTRGQQVTLSCSPISGHRSVSWYQQTPGQGLQFLFEYFSETQRNKGNFPGRFSGRQFSNSRSEMNVSTLELGDSALYLCASSLTANTEAFFGQGTRLTVV.

The V call is TRBV24-1, the J call TRBJ2-1, with TRBD2 matching 12 bases. J was trimmed by 0 bases and V by 5 bases; bases with no gene match: 7. CDR3 length equals 18 residues. Germline V gene data show CDR1 as KGHDR and CDR2 as SFDVKD. The CDR3 loop is CATSAPSGGVDSYNEQFF. The CDR3 DNA reads TGTGCCACCAGTGCCCCTAGCGGGGGGGTCGACTCCTACAATGAGCAGTTCTTC.

The CDR3 region is CASSSAGQGGHTQYF. The CDR3 nucleotides are TGTGCCAGCAGTTCCGCAGGACAGGGAGGACATACGCAGTATTTT. V is TRBV6-6 and J is TRBJ2-3, with TRBD1 matching over 8 bases. The V and J ends lost 4 bases and 7 bases, in that order; junction bases with no gene match: 10. The CDR3 is 15 residues long. Germline V gene lookup returns CDR1 MNHNY and CDR2 SVGAGI (reference sequence).

The chain combines TRBV18 with TRBJ1-1; 9 bases fit TRBD1. Per the germline V gene, CDR1 is KGHSH and CDR2 is LQKENI. The junction had 5 bases not matched to a gene; V was cut back by 5 bases and J by 7 bases. The CDR3 contains 13 residues. The CDR3 DNA is TGTGCCAGCTCAGCCGGGACAGGGAGTGAAGCTTTCTTT. It is translated as CASSAGTGSEAFF.

This chain uses TRBV5-6 with TRBJ1-1; D may be TRBD1 (6 bases). This CDR3 contains 16 residues. Germline values: CDR1 SGHDT, CDR2 YYEEEE. V dropped 2 bases and J dropped 0 bases, with 14 bases sitting between them. Here the CDR3 reads CASSFRGSHLNTEAFF. CDR3 DNA: TGTGCCAGCAGCTTCAGGGGATCACATCTGAACACTGAAGCTTTCTTT.

About this clone: Distinct nucleotide sequences in the sample also encode this CDR3. The J gene is TRBJ1-1, the V gene TRBV18; D gene uncertain. The CDR3 sequence is 13 residues long. Trimming pared 3 bases from V and 1 base from J, leaving 6 bases between. Germline loops: CDR1 KGHSH, CDR2 LQKENI. Written as DNA, the CDR3 is TGTGCCAGCTCACCGCCCGGGAACACTGAAGCTTTCTTT. This gives the protein CASSPPGNTEAFF.

Only one count was recorded for this clone. The chain links TRBV4-1 to TRBJ1-2; 7 nucleotides agree with TRBD1. Germline V lookup: CDR1 MGHRA, CDR2 YSYEKL. The CDR3 loop spans 18 amino acids. V shed 5 bases and J 0 bases; nucleotides not matched to a gene: 15. CDR3 in amino acids: CASSERQGIFGANYGYTF. CDR3 sequence (DNA): TGCGCCAGCAGCGAACGACAGGGCATCTTCGGGGCTAACTATGGCTACACCTTC.

The chain couples TRBV6-5 to TRBJ2-1, with 9 bases identical to TRBD1. Germline CDR1 reads MNHEY; CDR2 reads SVGAGI. The length of the CDR3 is 15 residues. J gave up 4 bases and V 5 bases, and 6 bases lay outside the gene matches. CDR3 residues: CASSLDRGVYNEQFF. The CDR3 DNA sequence: TGTGCCAGCAGTCTAGACAGGGGGGTATACAATGAGCAGTTCTTC.

The J gene is TRBJ1-4, the V gene TRBV5-1; 9 bases line up with TRBD1. This CDR3 is built from 15 residues. CDR1 is SGHRS, CDR2 YFSETQ, per germline. J gave up 7 bases and V 0 bases, and 4 bases lay outside the gene matches. CDR3 region: CASSLGDRVFEKLFF. CDR3 nucleotide sequence: TGCGCCAGCAGCTTGGGGGACAGGGTGTTTGAAAAACTGTTTTTT.

CDR3 in amino acids: CAISLKGQANSPLHF. CDR3 in DNA: TGTGCCATCAGCCTAAAGGGACAGGCTAATTCACCCCTCCACTTT. The chain carries TRBV10-3 and TRBJ1-6; 8 bases line up with TRBD1. CDR3 length: 15 amino acids. Trimming took 6 bases from V and 6 from J; bases not matched to a gene: 7. Germline V lookup: CDR1 ENHRY, CDR2 SYGVKD.

The genes are TRBV9 and TRBJ2-1; perhaps TRBD1 as D (6 bases). Trimming cost V 0 bases and J 0 bases, with 16 bases left between them. This CDR3 spans 18 amino acids. Germline CDR1 reads SGDLS; CDR2 reads YYNGEE. CDR3 DNA: TGTGCCAGCAGCGTAGGAGGGGGAAGGACACCCTCCTACAATGAGCAGTTCTTC. This translates into CASSVGGGRTPSYNEQFF. Full variable domain (remainder filled in from reference TRBV9 and TRBJ2-1): DSGVTQTPKHLITATGQRVTLRCSPRSGDLSVYWYQQSLDQGLQFLIQYYNGEERAKGNILERFSAQQFPDLHSELNLSSLELGDSALYFCASSVGGGRTPSYNEQFFGPGTRLTVL.

The chain employs TRBV12-5 and TRBJ2-1; 11 nucleotides match TRBD2. The CDR3 contains 17 residues. Per the germline V gene, CDR1 is LGHNT and CDR2 is FRNRAP. V was pared by 0 bases and J by 6 bases, with 7 bases of the junction left unmatched. CDR3 region: CASGLVLGSGGGNEQFF. CDR3 in DNA: TGTGCTAGTGGTTTGGTACTGGGTAGCGGGGGGGGCAATGAGCAGTTCTTC.

There are a few counts of this clone. The chain combines TRBV27 with TRBJ1-2; D possibly corresponds to TRBD1 (6 bases). Germline-derived CDR1 and CDR2 are MNHEY and SMNVEV (reference sequence). V lost 5 bases and J 4 bases, leaving 17 bases between the germline ends. This CDR3 has 15 residues. CDR3 loop: CASSPSQGYAYGYTF. The CDR3 nucleotides are TGTGCCAGCAGTCCCTCACAGGGTTATGCCTATGGCTACACCTTC.

The chain couples TRBV2 to TRBJ2-2; possible D gene TRBD1, 6 bases. V dropped 6 bases and J dropped 5 bases, with 13 bases sitting between them. The CDR3 is 14 residues long. The germline CDR1 and CDR2 sequences are SNHLY and FYNNEI. CDR3 bases: TGTGCCAGCAGAGTGCAGGGGCTGACCGGGGAGCTGTTTTTT. The encoded protein is CASRVQGLTGELFF.

The rearrangement joins TRBV5-1 to TRBJ2-3, with 10 bases aligning to TRBD2. Germline V lookup: CDR1 SGHRS, CDR2 YFSETQ. The junction had 11 bases not matched to a gene; V was cut back by 5 bases and J by 2 bases. The CDR3 extends over 17 amino acids. The CDR3 nucleotides read TGCGCCAGCAGTCAGAGTCCTAGCGGGGGCTTCACAGATACGCAGTATTTT. This encodes CASSQSPSGGFTDTQYF.

Remarks on this clone: Since a much larger clone is just one base distant, this may be a read error. This rearrangement joins TRBV28 to TRBJ1-3; TRBD1 matches at 8 bases. Trimming cost V 6 bases and J 2 bases; bases outside gene matches: 3. CDR1 and CDR2 from the germline V gene are MDHEN and SYDVKM. The CDR3 sequence is 14 residues long. The CDR3 is CASSPTGAGNTIYF. CDR3 bases: TGTGCCAGCAGCCCGACAGGGGCTGGAAACACCATATATTTT.

This clone was observed a few times. The CDR3 DNA reads as TGCGCCAGCAGCCAAGGTCGACTAGCGGGGGGGCCAGAGACCCAGTACTTC. This sequence encodes CASSQGRLAGGPETQYF. The rearrangement links TRBV4-1 to TRBJ2-5; 14 positions agree with TRBD2. V dropped 1 base and J dropped 4; count of bases not matched to a gene: 5. Germline V lookup: CDR1 MGHRA, CDR2 YSYEKL. The CDR3 totals 17 residues.

The chain uses TRBV11-2 and TRBJ1-1; TRBD1 aligns across 9 bases. From germline, CDR1 is SGHAT and CDR2 FQNNGV. CDR3 size: 15 residues. Losses at the gene ends were 2 bases for V and 5 bases for J; bases not matched to a gene: 6. The CDR3 coding sequence is TGTGCCAGCAGCTTATACAGGGGGCGAGGGACTGAAGCTTTCTTT. Translation: CASSLYRGRGTEAFF.

The J gene is TRBJ2-1, the V gene TRBV24-1; the match to TRBD2 covers 10 bases. J was trimmed by 0 bases and V by 3 bases; bases with no gene match: 1. The CDR3 consists of 16 residues. Germline CDR1 is KGHDR and CDR2 is SFDVKD. The CDR3 DNA is TGTGCCACCAGTGATCTAGCGGGAGTCTCCTACAATGAGCAGTTCTTC. It translates to CATSDLAGVSYNEQFF.

The chain employs TRBV24-1 and TRBJ1-2; unclear D gene. V lost 3 bases to trimming and J lost 3 bases, with 10 bases between them. CDR1 is KGHDR and CDR2 is SFDVKD in the germline V gene. This CDR3 contains 14 residues. In nucleotides, the CDR3 is TGTGCCACCAGTGATAGAGGGAGGGACTATGGCTACACCTTC. It is translated as CATSDRGRDYGYTF.

This chain joins TRBV5-8 and TRBJ2-7, with 12 bases that match TRBD1. The V gene end was trimmed by 0 bases and the J gene end by 4 bases; junction bases not matched to a gene: 5. The CDR3 length is 16 residues. Germline CDR1 is SGHTS and CDR2 is YDEGEE. CDR3 nucleotide sequence: TGTGCCAGCAGCTTGGCTTCGGGACAGGGGGCATACGAGCAGTACTTC. Its protein product is CASSLASGQGAYEQYF.

V usage is TRBV4-2 and J usage is TRBJ2-5, with 8 bases that match TRBD1. V lost 3 bases to trimming and J lost 4 bases; unmatched junction nucleotides: 7. The CDR3 is made up of 15 amino acids. CDR1 is LGHNA, CDR2 YNFKEQ, per germline. The CDR3 loop is CASSQKQGVGETQYF. The CDR3, as DNA: TGTGCCAGCAGCCAGAAACAGGGGGTGGGAGAGACCCAGTACTTC.

The chain joins TRBV14 to TRBJ2-7; 8 positions match TRBD1. The germline V gene encodes CDR1 SGHDN and CDR2 FVKESK. CDR3 size: 14 residues. The ends lost 4 bases at V and 4 bases at J; junction bases unmatched: 6. CDR3 DNA: TGTGCCAGCAGCCCCCGGGACAGGATATACGAGCAGTACTTC. Protein sequence: CASSPRDRIYEQYF. The variable domain in full, with the rest retrieved from reference TRBV14 and TRBJ2-7, is EAGVTQFPSHSVIEKGQTVTLRCDPISGHDNLYWYRRVMGKEIKFLLHFVKESKQDESGMPNNRFLAERTGGTYSTLKVQPAELEDSGVYFCASSPRDRIYEQYFGPGTRLTVT.

The CDR3 reads CASSSPRQGASYEQYF. CDR3 coding DNA: TGTGCCAGCAGTTCACCCAGACAGGGGGCGTCCTACGAGCAGTACTTC. The chain links TRBV28 to TRBJ2-7; 10 positions match TRBD1. Germline V gene data show CDR1 as MDHEN and CDR2 as SYDVKM. V shed 4 bases and J 1 base; nucleotides not matched to a gene: 7. The CDR3 runs 16 residues.